The clone carrying this T cell receptor (beta chain) was seen more than once but under ten times. The CDR3 totals 15 residues. Deletions cut 4 bases from V and 4 bases from J, with 16 bases between. The germline CDR1 and CDR2 sequences are SNHLY and FYNNEI. Clones were sequenced by immunoSEQ multiplex PCR, and TCRdb holds only the in-frame ones, with some missing. The sample yields around 150,000 clones, around 94% seen once. This entry comes from a study of T cell responses to AZD1222 COVID-19 vaccine. The TCR sequence derives from an adult who received the AZD1222 COVID-19 vaccine. Sequencing used peripheral blood, obtained 28 days after the second AZD1222 dose. The chain couples TRBV2 to TRBJ1-2, with a weak D call TRBD1 (5 bases). The CDR3 nucleotides are TGTGCCAGCAGTGCCTTGGGGACGGAGTCCTATGGCTACACCTTC. Translation gives CASSALGTESYGYTF.